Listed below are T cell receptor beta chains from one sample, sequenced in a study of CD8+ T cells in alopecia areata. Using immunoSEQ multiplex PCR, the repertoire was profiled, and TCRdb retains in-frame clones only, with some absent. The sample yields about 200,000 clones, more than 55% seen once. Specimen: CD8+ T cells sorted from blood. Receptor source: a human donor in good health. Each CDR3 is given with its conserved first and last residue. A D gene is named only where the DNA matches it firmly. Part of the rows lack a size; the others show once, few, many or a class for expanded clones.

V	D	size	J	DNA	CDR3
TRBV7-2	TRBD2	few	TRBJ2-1	TGTGCCAGCAGCCCCGGGACTAGCGGGTACAATGAGCAGTTCTTC	CASSPGTSGYNEQFF
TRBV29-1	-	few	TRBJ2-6	TGCAGCGTTGAGAGGTTCCAGAGCTCTGGGGCCAACGTCCTGACTTTC	CSVERFQSSGANVLTF
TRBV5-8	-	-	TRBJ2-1	TGTGCCAGCAGCTCCTCCTGGGATGAGCAGTTCTTC	CASSSSWDEQFF
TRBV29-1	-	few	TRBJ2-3	TGCAGCGTTGCGGGGACACAAGCAGATACGCAGTATTTT	CSVAGTQADTQYF
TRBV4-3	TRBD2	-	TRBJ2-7	TGCGCCAGCAGCGAGGCCGGGGGGGTCTACGAGCAGTACTTC	CASSEAGGVYEQYF
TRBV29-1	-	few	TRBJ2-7	TGCAGCGTTGAGGGACAAGGCGACTCCTACGAGCAGTACTTC	CSVEGQGDSYEQYF
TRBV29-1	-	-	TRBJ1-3	TGCAGCGCCGTAGGAGCGGCGGAAGGAAACACCATATATTTT	CSAVGAAEGNTIYF
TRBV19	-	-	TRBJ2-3	TGTGCCAGTAGTATAGTCCTCCGTGGGCCCACAGATACGCAGTATTTT	CASSIVLRGPTDTQYF
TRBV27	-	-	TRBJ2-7	TGTGCCAGCAGTTTATCGATGGACACCTACGAGCAGTACTTC	CASSLSMDTYEQYF
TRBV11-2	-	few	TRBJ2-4	TGTGCCAGCAGCTTTGACGGCGGGCCCCCGCTAATCTACTTC	CASSFDGGPPLIYF
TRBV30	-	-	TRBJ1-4	TGTGCCTGGAGTTCCCTGGGAGAAAAACTGTTTTTT	CAWSSLGEKLFF
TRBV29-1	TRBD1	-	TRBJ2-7	TGCAGCGTTGAGGGGGCGACAGGGTTCTACGAGCAGTACTTC	CSVEGATGFYEQYF
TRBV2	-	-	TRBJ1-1	TGTGCCAGCAGTGAACCGAACACTGAAGCTTTCTTT	CASSEPNTEAFF
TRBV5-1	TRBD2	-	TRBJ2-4	TGCGCCAGCAGCTTGGGCGGGGGAAACATTCAGTACTTC	CASSLGGGNIQYF
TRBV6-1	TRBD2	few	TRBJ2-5	TGTGCCAGCAGTCTCCTAGCGGGGGCGGAGGAGACCCAGTACTTC	CASSLLAGAEETQYF
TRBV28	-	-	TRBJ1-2	TGTGCCAGCACTAAGGGTTACGGCTACACCTTC	CASTKGYGYTF
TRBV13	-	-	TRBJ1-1	TGTGCCAGCAGTCCTACACAATCTGAAGCTTTCTTT	CASSPTQSEAFF
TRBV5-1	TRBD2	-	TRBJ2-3	TGCGCCAGCAGCGTGATAGCGGGGGCGCGCACAGATACGCAGTATTTT	CASSVIAGARTDTQYF
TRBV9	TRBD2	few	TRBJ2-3	TGTGCCAGCAGCGTCGGGACTAGTCCACATACGCAGTATTTT	CASSVGTSPHTQYF
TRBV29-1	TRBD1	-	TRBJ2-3	TGCAGCGTTCTCGGGACAGGGGGCGCGTCGGGCACAGATACGCAGTATTTT	CSVLGTGGASGTDTQYF
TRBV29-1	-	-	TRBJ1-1	TGCAGCGTTGGACGACCGGACAGCCCTAACACTGAAGCTTTCTTT	CSVGRPDSPNTEAFF
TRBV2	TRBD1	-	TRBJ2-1	TGTGCCAGCAGTCCCAGGGGGCCTGAGCAGTTCTTC	CASSPRGPEQFF
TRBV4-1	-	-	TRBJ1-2	TGCGCCAGCAGCCAAGAATTTCAGGGGCCGCAAGACTACACCTTC	CASSQEFQGPQDYTF
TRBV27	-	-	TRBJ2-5	TGTGCCAGCAGTTTTCTGTCAGGGCCCAACCAAGAGACCCAGTACTTC	CASSFLSGPNQETQYF
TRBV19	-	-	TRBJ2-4	TGTGCCAGTAGTATCGCGGGGGCAAGGGTCTCAGCCAAAAACATTCAGTACTTC	CASSIAGARVSAKNIQYF
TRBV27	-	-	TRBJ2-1	TGTGCCAGCAGTTTATTGCAGGGAGCCTACAATGAGCAGTTCTTC	CASSLLQGAYNEQFF
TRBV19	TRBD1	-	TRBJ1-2	TGTGCCAGTAGTCCACGGACAGGGGGGACTGATGGCTACACCTTC	CASSPRTGGTDGYTF
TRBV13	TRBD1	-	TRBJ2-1	TGTGCCAGCAGCTTCTTCGGGACAGGGTACAATGAGCAGTTCTTC	CASSFFGTGYNEQFF
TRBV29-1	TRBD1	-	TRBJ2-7	TGCAGCGTCGAGGCAACAGGGGTCGAGCAGTACTTC	CSVEATGVEQYF
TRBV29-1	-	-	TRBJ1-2	TGCAGCGTTGAGTTATATGAGTCTAACTATGGCTACACCTTC	CSVELYESNYGYTF
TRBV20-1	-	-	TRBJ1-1	TGCAGTGCTCACGAGGGTGCTGAAGCTTTCTTT	CSAHEGAEAFF
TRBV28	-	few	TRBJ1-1	TGTGCCAGCAATTTAAACCCCGGCGGGGAAGCTTTCTTT	CASNLNPGGEAFF
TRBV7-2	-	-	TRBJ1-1	TGTGCCAGCAGCTTAGTCCAACGGCCGAACACTGAAGCTTTCTTT	CASSLVQRPNTEAFF
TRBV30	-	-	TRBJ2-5	TGTGCCTGGAGTTCCCAACCCCTGCACTACCAAGAGACCCAGTACTTC	CAWSSQPLHYQETQYF
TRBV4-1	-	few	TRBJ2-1	TGCGCCAGCAGCCCAGCAGGGACCAATGAGCAGTTCTTC	CASSPAGTNEQFF
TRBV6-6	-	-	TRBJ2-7	TGTGCCAGCAGAATCCCCAGCTCCTACGAGCAGTACTTC	CASRIPSSYEQYF
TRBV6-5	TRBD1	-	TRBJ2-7	TGTGCCAGCAGTTTAGACAGGGGGGCCTACGAGCAGTACTTC	CASSLDRGAYEQYF
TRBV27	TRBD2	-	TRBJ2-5	TGTGCCAGCAGTTTACAGGGAGGGGAGACCCAGTACTTC	CASSLQGGETQYF
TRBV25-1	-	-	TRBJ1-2	TGTGCCAGTCAGGACAGAGCGGCGTATGGCTACACCTTC	CASQDRAAYGYTF
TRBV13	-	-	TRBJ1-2	TGTGCCAGCAGCCCAGGACGAAGGGATCATGGCTACACCTTC	CASSPGRRDHGYTF
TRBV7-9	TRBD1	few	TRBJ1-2	TGTGCCAGTGACAGGGATATGGACTATGGCTACACCTTC	CASDRDMDYGYTF
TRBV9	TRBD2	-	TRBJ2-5	TGTGCCAGCAGCCGGGGGGGCGGCGAGACCCAGTACTTC	CASSRGGGETQYF
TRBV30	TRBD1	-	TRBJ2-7	TGTGCCTGGGCAAGTGGGACAGGGAGGCGCGAGCAGTACTTC	CAWASGTGRREQYF
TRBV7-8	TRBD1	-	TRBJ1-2	TGTGCCAGCAGCCGGGACAGCTACTATGGCTACACCTTC	CASSRDSYYGYTF
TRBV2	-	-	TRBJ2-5	TGTGCCAGCAGCGGGGACTCTAGGGGCCTGGGCGAGACCCAGTACTTC	CASSGDSRGLGETQYF
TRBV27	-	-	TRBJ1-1	TGTGCCAGCAGCGTAGGGGCAGGGGCGAAGCAAGCTTTCTTT	CASSVGAGAKQAFF
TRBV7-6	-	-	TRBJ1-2	TGTGCCAGCAGCTCGGGACTACACGGAGGCTACACCTTC	CASSSGLHGGYTF
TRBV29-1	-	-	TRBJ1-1	TGCAGCGCCCGGTCCCCCCTCGACGCGTGGCCTGAAGCTTTCTTT	CSARSPLDAWPEAFF
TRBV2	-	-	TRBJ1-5	TGTGCCAGCAGTGATCTGTTCACCCAGCCCCAGCATTTT	CASSDLFTQPQHF
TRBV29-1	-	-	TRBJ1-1	TGCAGCGTTGACAGCGCGGAGAACACTGAAGCTTTCTTT	CSVDSAENTEAFF
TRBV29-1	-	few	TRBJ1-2	TGCAGCGCTCCCCAGCAGGGTGGCTACACCTTC	CSAPQQGGYTF
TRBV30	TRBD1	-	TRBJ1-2	TGTGCCGGGGACAGAAACTATGGCTACACCTTC	CAGDRNYGYTF
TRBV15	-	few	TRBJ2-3	TGTGCCACCAGCAGAGAAGGGAGGAAGGATACGCAGTATTTT	CATSREGRKDTQYF
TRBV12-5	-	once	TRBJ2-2	TGTGCTAGTGGTTCGTCATCAATGGGGACCGGGGAGCTGTTTTTT	CASGSSSMGTGELFF
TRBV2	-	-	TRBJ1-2	TGTGCCAGCAGTGATGTCAGTTATGGCTACACCTTC	CASSDVSYGYTF
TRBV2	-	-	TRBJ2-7	TGTGCCAGCAGGGACAGCGGGGCGAACTCCTACGAGCAGTACTTC	CASRDSGANSYEQYF
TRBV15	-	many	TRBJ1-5	TGTGCCACCAGCAGAGGGGACGGGGATAGCAATCAGCCCCAGCATTTT	CATSRGDGDSNQPQHF
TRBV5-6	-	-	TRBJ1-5	TGTGCCAGCAGCCCAGGGACGGGAAATCAGCCCCAGCATTTT	CASSPGTGNQPQHF
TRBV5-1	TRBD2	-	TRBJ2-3	TGCGCCAGCGCACCCAGGGACCGGGGGGGCCCCGATACGCAGTATTTT	CASAPRDRGGPDTQYF
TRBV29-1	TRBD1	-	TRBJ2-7	TGCAGCGTTGCTCCGGGACAGACCCCCTACGAGCAGTACTTC	CSVAPGQTPYEQYF